This section outlines one TCR beta chain sequence together with its context. The antigen remains unidentified. This sample was included in a study of blood T cells in healthy people across ages. V shed 4 bases and J shed 1 base, with 10 bases lying between them. CDR3 length: 14 amino acids. Germline V gives CDR1 SEHNR, CDR2 FQNEAQ (reference sequence). Every participating donor contributed about 10 milliliters of peripheral blood through a draw. Through a sample-barcoded 5' primer and a J-beta primer mix, a second PCR was run for roughly 7 to 12 cycles. A template-switch adaptor with 12 random nucleotides tagged each cDNA molecule. TCRdb reprocessed the 5' RACE reads via MiXCR and lists one record per CDR3 protein. Among 700,000 to 1,000,000 distinct CDR3 sequences listed, roughly 44% were seen once. Study conclusions and caveats: Roughly linear declines in TCR beta diversity per million T cells occurred with age.

The chain employs TRBV7-9 and TRBJ2-5, with D uncertain. The sample comprised blood. This sequence originates from a man in his 60s in good health. CDR3 nucleotides: TGTGCCAGCAGCTCGCGTTGGACCCAAGAGACCCAGTACTTC. Amino acids: CASSSRWTQETQYF.